This is a list of T cell receptor beta chains from one sample in a study of OX40 agonist ivuxolimab in advanced cancers. Produced via immunoSEQ multiplex PCR; TCRdb's table is partial and in-frame only. The sample holds about 73,000 clones, roughly nine tenths seen once. Specimen: CD4+ or CD8+ T cells sorted from blood, collected in a trial of the OX40 agonist ivuxolimab. The receptors shown here come from an adult with an advanced solid tumor such as melanoma, head and neck, liver or kidney cancer. The CDR3 runs from the conserved cysteine through the conserved F or W. Fields, in order: CDR3 length, J gene, clone size, D gene, V gene, CDR3 DNA, CDR3 protein. D genes are given only for firm matches. Clone size is given for some rows only: seen once, a few or many times, or a class if the clone is expanded.

len: 13
j_gene: TRBJ2-3
abundance: .
d_gene: TRBD2
v_gene: TRBV10-3
CDR3nt: TGTGCCATCAGGGCGGGGGGGCTAGATACGCAGTATTTT
CDR3aa: CAIRAGGLDTQYF

len: 16
j_gene: TRBJ2-2
abundance: .
d_gene: TRBD2
v_gene: TRBV2
CDR3nt: TGTGCCAGCAGTGACCCCGGGACTAGCTATCCCGGGGAGCTGTTTTTT
CDR3aa: CASSDPGTSYPGELFF

len: 16
j_gene: TRBJ2-3
abundance: .
d_gene: TRBD1
v_gene: TRBV7-6
CDR3nt: TGTGCCAGCAGCACCGACGGGACAGGGGTCACAGATACGCAGTATTTT
CDR3aa: CASSTDGTGVTDTQYF

len: 15
j_gene: TRBJ1-1
abundance: once
d_gene: TRBD1
v_gene: TRBV27
CDR3nt: TGTGCCAGCAGTGATAGTACGACAGGGGGCACTGAAGCTTTCTTT
CDR3aa: CASSDSTTGGTEAFF

len: 16
j_gene: TRBJ2-1
abundance: .
d_gene: TRBD2
v_gene: TRBV10-1
CDR3nt: TGCGCCAGGGGGACTAGCGGGGGATTTCGGTACAATGAGCAGTTCTTC
CDR3aa: CARGTSGGFRYNEQFF

len: 15
j_gene: TRBJ2-5
abundance: once
d_gene: TRBD2
v_gene: TRBV11-1
CDR3nt: TGTGCCAGCAGCTTATTTGCGGGGGAGGGAGAGACCCAGTACTTC
CDR3aa: CASSLFAGEGETQYF

len: 16
j_gene: TRBJ2-5
abundance: .
d_gene: TRBD2
v_gene: TRBV7-8
CDR3nt: TGTGCCAGCAGTCTCGGGAGCGGGGGGGCCGGAGAGACCCAGTACTTC
CDR3aa: CASSLGSGGAGETQYF

len: 14
j_gene: TRBJ1-1
abundance: .
d_gene: .
v_gene: TRBV5-6
CDR3nt: TGTGCCAGCAGCTTGGGGCAGGGTTACACTGAAGCTTTCTTT
CDR3aa: CASSLGQGYTEAFF

len: 15
j_gene: TRBJ1-3
abundance: .
d_gene: TRBD1
v_gene: TRBV13
CDR3nt: TGTGCCAGCAGCTTACAGGGGGCAACTGGAAACACCATATATTTT
CDR3aa: CASSLQGATGNTIYF

len: 14
j_gene: TRBJ2-7
abundance: .
d_gene: TRBD1
v_gene: TRBV7-6
CDR3nt: TGTGCCAGCAGCTTAGTCGGGACAGATTACGAGCAGTACTTC
CDR3aa: CASSLVGTDYEQYF

len: 13
j_gene: TRBJ2-7
abundance: .
d_gene: .
v_gene: TRBV6-7
CDR3nt: TGTGCCGCAAGCCCTCCTCGGGGTGGCGAGCAGTACTTC
CDR3aa: CAASPPRGGEQYF

len: 15
j_gene: TRBJ1-3
abundance: .
d_gene: .
v_gene: TRBV5-8
CDR3nt: TGTGCCAGCAGCTTGTGGCCGGGAACGGGAAACACCATATATTTT
CDR3aa: CASSLWPGTGNTIYF

len: 17
j_gene: TRBJ2-1
abundance: once
d_gene: TRBD1
v_gene: TRBV6-1
CDR3nt: TGTGCCAGCAGCGAACCCTTCGGACAGGGCAGCTACAATGAGCAGTTCTTC
CDR3aa: CASSEPFGQGSYNEQFF

len: 16
j_gene: TRBJ2-5
abundance: .
d_gene: .
v_gene: TRBV27
CDR3nt: TGTGCCAGCAGTTTATCAGCGGCAGGGGGGCAAGAGACCCAGTACTTC
CDR3aa: CASSLSAAGGQETQYF

len: 16
j_gene: TRBJ1-5
abundance: .
d_gene: .
v_gene: TRBV2
CDR3nt: TGTGCCAGCAGTGATCCGGGGGGTTCGGGCAATCAGCCCCAGCATTTT
CDR3aa: CASSDPGGSGNQPQHF

len: 12
j_gene: TRBJ1-6
abundance: .
d_gene: .
v_gene: TRBV6-1
CDR3nt: TGTGCCAGTGGCGGCTGGAATTCACCCCTCCACTTT
CDR3aa: CASGGWNSPLHF

len: 15
j_gene: TRBJ2-7
abundance: .
d_gene: TRBD2
v_gene: TRBV11-2
CDR3nt: TGTGCCAGCAGCTTGCTAGCGGGGAGTTTCTACGAGCAGTACTTC
CDR3aa: CASSLLAGSFYEQYF

len: 13
j_gene: TRBJ2-1
abundance: .
d_gene: .
v_gene: TRBV11-2
CDR3nt: TGTGCCAGCAGCTTAGTAGGAACGGGTTGGCAGTTCTTC
CDR3aa: CASSLVGTGWQFF

len: 12
j_gene: TRBJ1-2
abundance: .
d_gene: .
v_gene: TRBV27
CDR3nt: TGTGCCAGCAGTTTGAACGGGTATGGCTACACCTTC
CDR3aa: CASSLNGYGYTF

len: 13
j_gene: TRBJ2-7
abundance: .
d_gene: TRBD1
v_gene: TRBV4-1
CDR3nt: TGCGCCAGCAGCGCGGGACAGGCTGGCGAGCAGTACTTC
CDR3aa: CASSAGQAGEQYF

len: 14
j_gene: TRBJ1-2
abundance: .
d_gene: .
v_gene: TRBV5-5
CDR3nt: TGTGCCAGCAGCTTGTACGGGGCAGACTATGGCTACACCTTC
CDR3aa: CASSLYGADYGYTF

len: 13
j_gene: TRBJ2-1
abundance: .
d_gene: TRBD2
v_gene: TRBV7-9
CDR3nt: TGTGCCAAAGGGGAGGGCTCGGGGAATGAGCAGTTCTTC
CDR3aa: CAKGEGSGNEQFF

len: 15
j_gene: TRBJ2-5
abundance: .
d_gene: TRBD2
v_gene: TRBV9
CDR3nt: TGTGCCAGCAGCGTAGTAGCGGGGGCTCGAGAGACCCAGTACTTC
CDR3aa: CASSVVAGARETQYF

len: 15
j_gene: TRBJ2-2
abundance: .
d_gene: .
v_gene: TRBV5-8
CDR3nt: TGTGCCAGCAGCCCCCGGGGAGCTAACACCGGGGAGCTGTTTTTT
CDR3aa: CASSPRGANTGELFF

len: 13
j_gene: TRBJ2-3
abundance: .
d_gene: TRBD2
v_gene: TRBV10-2
CDR3nt: TGCGCTTTAGTAGCGGGGGGCACAGATACGCAGTATTTT
CDR3aa: CALVAGGTDTQYF

len: 15
j_gene: TRBJ1-2
abundance: large
d_gene: .
v_gene: TRBV6-1
CDR3nt: TGTGCCAGCAGTGTAGGGAGAACAGGGAACGATGGCTACACCTTC
CDR3aa: CASSVGRTGNDGYTF

len: 14
j_gene: TRBJ2-5
abundance: .
d_gene: .
v_gene: TRBV9
CDR3nt: TGTGCCAGCAGCGTGCAGGGTCATGCGGAGACCCAGTACTTC
CDR3aa: CASSVQGHAETQYF

len: 15
j_gene: TRBJ1-3
abundance: .
d_gene: .
v_gene: TRBV11-2
CDR3nt: TGTGCCAGCAGCTTTGATTTACCTTCTGGAAACACCATATATTTT
CDR3aa: CASSFDLPSGNTIYF

len: 12
j_gene: TRBJ1-1
abundance: once
d_gene: .
v_gene: TRBV11-3
CDR3nt: TGTGCCAGCAGCTTAGGAACCACTGAAGCTTTCTTT
CDR3aa: CASSLGTTEAFF

len: 15
j_gene: TRBJ2-5
abundance: .
d_gene: .
v_gene: TRBV13
CDR3nt: TGTGCCAGCAGCTACCTGGCCGGGGCCCAAGAGACCCAGTACTTC
CDR3aa: CASSYLAGAQETQYF

len: 16
j_gene: TRBJ1-1
abundance: .
d_gene: .
v_gene: TRBV5-1
CDR3nt: TGCGCCAGCAGCTTGTTATTTCAGGGAGAGAACACTGAAGCTTTCTTT
CDR3aa: CASSLLFQGENTEAFF

len: 15
j_gene: TRBJ1-2
abundance: .
d_gene: TRBD1
v_gene: TRBV9
CDR3nt: TGTGCCAGCAGCGCGGCAGTCGGACAGGCCTATGGCTACACCTTC
CDR3aa: CASSAAVGQAYGYTF

len: 14
j_gene: TRBJ1-2
abundance: .
d_gene: .
v_gene: TRBV25-1
CDR3nt: TGTGCCAGCAACGCCGACAGTTCGGAGGGGGGCTACACCTTC
CDR3aa: CASNADSSEGGYTF

len: 8
j_gene: TRBJ1-1
abundance: .
d_gene: .
v_gene: TRBV29-1
CDR3nt: TGCAGCGTCTCAGAGGCTTTCTTT
CDR3aa: CSVSEAFF

len: 14
j_gene: TRBJ2-1
abundance: .
d_gene: .
v_gene: TRBV25-1
CDR3nt: TGTGCCAGCAGTGAGCCGGGCTTAGGCAATGAGCAGTTCTTC
CDR3aa: CASSEPGLGNEQFF

len: 16
j_gene: TRBJ1-2
abundance: .
d_gene: .
v_gene: TRBV27
CDR3nt: TGTGCCAGCAGTTTGATGGTCGGGGATTCATTCAGGGGCTACACCTTC
CDR3aa: CASSLMVGDSFRGYTF

len: 16
j_gene: TRBJ2-3
abundance: .
d_gene: TRBD2
v_gene: TRBV2
CDR3nt: TGTGCCAGCATTTTCTTTGAGCGGGGGGCCACAGATACGCAGTATTTT
CDR3aa: CASIFFERGATDTQYF

len: 16
j_gene: TRBJ2-7
abundance: .
d_gene: TRBD1
v_gene: TRBV27
CDR3nt: TGTGCCAGCAGTTTCTCTACAGGGGCCCGCTCCTACGAGCAGTACTTC
CDR3aa: CASSFSTGARSYEQYF

len: 14
j_gene: TRBJ2-7
abundance: once
d_gene: TRBD1
v_gene: TRBV27
CDR3nt: TGTGCCAGCAGTTTAGGACAGGGAGCCTACGAGCAGTACTTC
CDR3aa: CASSLGQGAYEQYF

len: 16
j_gene: TRBJ2-4
abundance: .
d_gene: .
v_gene: TRBV4-1
CDR3nt: TGCGCCAGCAGCCATGGAGGAGGGGGGACCGGAAACATTCAGTACTTC
CDR3aa: CASSHGGGGTGNIQYF

len: 12
j_gene: TRBJ2-1
abundance: .
d_gene: .
v_gene: TRBV30
CDR3nt: TGTGCCTGGAGTTCCATGCCCGATGAGCAGTTCTTC
CDR3aa: CAWSSMPDEQFF

len: 14
j_gene: TRBJ1-4
abundance: .
d_gene: .
v_gene: TRBV7-8
CDR3nt: TGTGCCAGCAGCTTAGTATCGGGTTTTGAAAAACTGTTTTTT
CDR3aa: CASSLVSGFEKLFF

len: 16
j_gene: TRBJ1-5
abundance: .
d_gene: TRBD1
v_gene: TRBV13
CDR3nt: TGTGCCAGCAGCTTAGGGGGACAGGGAGCGGCTCAGCCCCAGCATTTT
CDR3aa: CASSLGGQGAAQPQHF

len: 13
j_gene: TRBJ2-7
abundance: .
d_gene: .
v_gene: TRBV4-1
CDR3nt: TGCGCCAGCAGCCAAGATTGGGGAAGGGAGCAGTACTTC
CDR3aa: CASSQDWGREQYF

len: 13
j_gene: TRBJ1-2
abundance: .
d_gene: .
v_gene: TRBV2
CDR3nt: TGTGCCAGCAGTGAATCAGCTAACTATGGCTACACCTTC
CDR3aa: CASSESANYGYTF

len: 16
j_gene: TRBJ1-1
abundance: .
d_gene: .
v_gene: TRBV25-1
CDR3nt: TGTGCCAGCACCCACCGGGGAGGGGGTCCGAACACTGAAGCTTTCTTT
CDR3aa: CASTHRGGGPNTEAFF

len: 16
j_gene: TRBJ2-2
abundance: once
d_gene: TRBD1
v_gene: TRBV9
CDR3nt: TGTGCCAGCAGCGTACACGGACAGGGGGCGGGCGGGGAGCTGTTTTTT
CDR3aa: CASSVHGQGAGGELFF

len: 13
j_gene: TRBJ1-1
abundance: .
d_gene: .
v_gene: TRBV7-6
CDR3nt: TGTGCCAGCACCCCCCAAGTAAACACTGAAGCTTTCTTT
CDR3aa: CASTPQVNTEAFF